This T cell receptor (beta chain) stems from a study of blood T cell repertoires in COVID-19. For the study at large: The United States, Italy and Spain provided the acute and convalescent COVID-19 samples.

Only in-frame clones appear in the TCRdb table, and some are missing; sequencing was by immunoSEQ multiplex PCR. The sample shows about 280,000 clones, 65% to 90% of them seen only once. Sequenced sample: peripheral blood. This sequence was found in a human donor in a cohort sampled during active COVID-19.

The CDR3 sequence is CASSLPDSRGDTIYF. The DNA for the CDR3 is TGTGCCAGCAGTTTACCGGACAGTCGAGGGGACACCATATATTTT. The J gene is TRBJ1-3, the V gene TRBV28; tentative D call: TRBD1 (6 bases). Germline V gene data show CDR1 as MDHEN and CDR2 as SYDVKM. The length of the CDR3 is 15 residues. Trimming removed 2 bases from V and 8 bases from J, with 16 bases in between.